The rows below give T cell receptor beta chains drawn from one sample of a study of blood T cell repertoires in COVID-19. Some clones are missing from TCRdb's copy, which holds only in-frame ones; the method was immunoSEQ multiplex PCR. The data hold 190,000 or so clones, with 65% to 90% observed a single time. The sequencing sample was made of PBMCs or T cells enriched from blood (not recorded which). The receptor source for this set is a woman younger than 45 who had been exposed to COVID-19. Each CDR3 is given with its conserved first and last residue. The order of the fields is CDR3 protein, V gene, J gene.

CDR3aa: CASSLDNRRANEQFF
v_gene: TRBV11-2
j_gene: TRBJ2-1

CDR3aa: CASSEWFGGVREKLFF
v_gene: TRBV6-1
j_gene: TRBJ1-4

CDR3aa: CASSLELSRGRETQYF
v_gene: TRBV5-8
j_gene: TRBJ2-5

CDR3aa: CASSLVGGTGGGYTF
v_gene: TRBV5-1
j_gene: TRBJ1-2

CDR3aa: CATSDPSVQGIGYGYTF
v_gene: TRBV24-1
j_gene: TRBJ1-2

CDR3aa: CASSPTGGYEQYF
v_gene: TRBV11-2
j_gene: TRBJ2-7

CDR3aa: CASSPTGEGYTF
v_gene: TRBV18
j_gene: TRBJ1-2

CDR3aa: CASETGMNTEAFF
v_gene: TRBV28
j_gene: TRBJ1-1

CDR3aa: CASRQDRGPSRGNQPQHF
v_gene: TRBV2
j_gene: TRBJ1-5

CDR3aa: CASSQGSGTEAFF
v_gene: TRBV3-1/TRBV3-2
j_gene: TRBJ1-1

CDR3aa: CASSLNARAITEAFF
v_gene: TRBV27
j_gene: TRBJ1-1

CDR3aa: CASSQEQGRNEQFF
v_gene: TRBV3-1/TRBV3-2
j_gene: TRBJ2-1

CDR3aa: CASSLGQGISTDTQYF
v_gene: TRBV5-8
j_gene: TRBJ2-3

CDR3aa: CASSQDPLGAYGNTIYF
v_gene: TRBV14
j_gene: TRBJ1-3

CDR3aa: CASSIGQGSNSPLHF
v_gene: TRBV19
j_gene: TRBJ1-6

CDR3aa: CAAERGPWLNTIYF
v_gene: TRBV21-1
j_gene: TRBJ1-3

CDR3aa: CASSGRGQGKETQYF
v_gene: TRBV28
j_gene: TRBJ2-5

CDR3aa: CASSRDTGDYGYTF
v_gene: TRBV13
j_gene: TRBJ1-2

CDR3aa: CASSEARTGRKNQPQHF
v_gene: TRBV6-1
j_gene: TRBJ1-5

CDR3aa: CASSQGGNQPQHF
v_gene: TRBV3-1/TRBV3-2
j_gene: TRBJ1-5

CDR3aa: CASSLVRDRNEKLFF
v_gene: TRBV5-1
j_gene: TRBJ1-4

CDR3aa: CASSLRQGWETQYF
v_gene: TRBV5-1
j_gene: TRBJ2-5

CDR3aa: CASSLGDRGQPQHF
v_gene: TRBV2
j_gene: TRBJ1-5

CDR3aa: CASSVSSASSTDTQYF
v_gene: TRBV9
j_gene: TRBJ2-3

CDR3aa: CARVGQVTNTGELFF
v_gene: TRBV7-9
j_gene: TRBJ2-2

CDR3aa: CATSDYRLAGGQSSYNEQFF
v_gene: TRBV24-1
j_gene: TRBJ2-1

CDR3aa: CASSGDNQYGYTF
v_gene: TRBV5-1
j_gene: TRBJ1-2

CDR3aa: CASSLYEGDTGELFF
v_gene: TRBV5-1
j_gene: TRBJ2-2

CDR3aa: CASSYWGGNNEQFF
v_gene: TRBV6-5
j_gene: TRBJ2-1

CDR3aa: CASSFQEGQDPNQPQHF
v_gene: TRBV27
j_gene: TRBJ1-5

CDR3aa: CASSKLLTGGHTQYF
v_gene: TRBV27
j_gene: TRBJ2-3

CDR3aa: CASSLGRDSSYEQYF
v_gene: TRBV11-2
j_gene: TRBJ2-7

CDR3aa: CASSAVIPTVSFNYGYTF
v_gene: TRBV9
j_gene: TRBJ1-2

CDR3aa: CASSVLPGNEKLFF
v_gene: TRBV9
j_gene: TRBJ1-4

CDR3aa: CASSLRGRGYTF
v_gene: TRBV11-2
j_gene: TRBJ1-2

CDR3aa: CATSDPRTSGGVQYF
v_gene: TRBV24-1
j_gene: TRBJ2-3